This T cell receptor (beta chain) was sequenced for a study of control samples from healthy donors and cancer patients. Data came from immunoSEQ multiplex PCR; TCRdb stores just in-frame clones and leaves some out. The sample gives more than 95,000 clones, roughly 92% of which show up once; under 0.7% is in the top ten. The sequencing input was PBMCs. The TCR sequence derives from a man at least 80 years old with head and neck cancer.

DNA for the CDR3: TGTGCCAGCAGACTAGCGGGAGGGGGTTACGAGCAGTACTTC. Translation gives CASRLAGGGYEQYF. This chain uses TRBV27 with TRBJ2-7; 13 bases are a match to TRBD2. V gave up 6 bases and J gave up 4 bases; unmatched junction bases: 3. The CDR3 extends over 14 amino acids. Germline V gene lookup returns CDR1 MNHEY and CDR2 SMNVEV (reference sequence).